This TCR beta chain was identified in a study of T cell repertoires in ileal Crohn's disease. Whole-study context: From the resection specimen's proximal margin, biopsies were taken as MI.

This clone was seen a single time. Time point described: proximal margin of the surgical specimen (macroscopically non-inflamed). The repertoire was sequenced with immunoSEQ multiplex PCR; TCRdb's copy has only in-frame clones and lacks some. The repertoire holds several thousand clones, with about nine tenths as singletons. The source of this sequence is an adult with Crohn's disease. Sequenced input: ileal tissue.

The CDR3 here is CASTTRQGGPYEQYF. The CDR3 DNA reads TGTGCCAGCACTACGCGACAGGGCGGTCCCTACGAGCAGTACTTC. This rearrangement joins TRBV28 to TRBJ2-7; 7 bases map to TRBD1. The CDR3 loop spans 15 amino acids. Germline CDR1 and CDR2: MDHEN and SYDVKM. J lost 2 bases, V lost 7 bases, and 11 bases had no gene match.